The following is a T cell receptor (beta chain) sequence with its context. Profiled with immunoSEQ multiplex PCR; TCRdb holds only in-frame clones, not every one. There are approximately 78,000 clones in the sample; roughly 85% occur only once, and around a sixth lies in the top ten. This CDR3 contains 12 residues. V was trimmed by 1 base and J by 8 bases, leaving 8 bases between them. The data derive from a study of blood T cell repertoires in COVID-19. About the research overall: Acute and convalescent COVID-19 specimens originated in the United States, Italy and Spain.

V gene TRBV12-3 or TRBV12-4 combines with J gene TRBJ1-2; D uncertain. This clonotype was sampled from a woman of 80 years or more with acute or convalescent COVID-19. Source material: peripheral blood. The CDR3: CASSLGGGGYTF. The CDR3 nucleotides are TGTGCCAGCAGTTTAGGGGGAGGCGGCTACACCTTC.